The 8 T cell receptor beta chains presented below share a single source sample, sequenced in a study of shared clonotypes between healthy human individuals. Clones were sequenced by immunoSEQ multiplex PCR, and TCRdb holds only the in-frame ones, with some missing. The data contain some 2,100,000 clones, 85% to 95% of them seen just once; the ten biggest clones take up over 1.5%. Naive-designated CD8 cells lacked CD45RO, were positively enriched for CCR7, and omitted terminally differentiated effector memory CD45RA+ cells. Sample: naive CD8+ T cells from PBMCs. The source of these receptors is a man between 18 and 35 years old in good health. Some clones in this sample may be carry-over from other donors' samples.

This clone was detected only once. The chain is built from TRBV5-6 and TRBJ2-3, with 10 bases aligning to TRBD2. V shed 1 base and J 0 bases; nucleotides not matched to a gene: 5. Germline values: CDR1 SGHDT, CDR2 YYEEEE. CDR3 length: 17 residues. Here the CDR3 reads CASSLYPTSGSTDTQYF. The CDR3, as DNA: TGTGCCAGCAGCTTGTATCCGACTAGCGGGAGCACAGATACGCAGTATTTT. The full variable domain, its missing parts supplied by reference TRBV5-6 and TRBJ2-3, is DAGVTQSPTHLIKTRGQQVTLRCSPKSGHDTVSWYQQALGQGPQFIFQYYEEEERQRGNFPDRFSGHQFPNYSSELNVNALLLGDSALYLCASSLYPTSGSTDTQYFGPGTRLTVL.

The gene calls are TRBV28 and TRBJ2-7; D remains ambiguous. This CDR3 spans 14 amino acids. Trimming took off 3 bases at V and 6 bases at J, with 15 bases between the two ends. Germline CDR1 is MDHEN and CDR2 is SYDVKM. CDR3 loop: CASSLLSSLLEQYF. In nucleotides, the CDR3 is TGTGCCAGCAGTTTGCTATCTTCTCTTCTCGAGCAGTACTTC.

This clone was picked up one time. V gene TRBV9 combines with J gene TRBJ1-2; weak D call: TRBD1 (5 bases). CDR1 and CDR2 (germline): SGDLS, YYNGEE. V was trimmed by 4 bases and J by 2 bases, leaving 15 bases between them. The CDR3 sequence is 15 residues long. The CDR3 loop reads CASSFTIGGNYGYTF. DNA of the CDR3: TGTGCCAGCAGCTTCACTATTGGGGGGAACTATGGCTACACCTTC. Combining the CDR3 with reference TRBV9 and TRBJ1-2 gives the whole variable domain DSGVTQTPKHLITATGQRVTLRCSPRSGDLSVYWYQQSLDQGLQFLIQYYNGEERAKGNILERFSAQQFPDLHSELNLSSLELGDSALYFCASSFTIGGNYGYTFGSGTRLTVV.

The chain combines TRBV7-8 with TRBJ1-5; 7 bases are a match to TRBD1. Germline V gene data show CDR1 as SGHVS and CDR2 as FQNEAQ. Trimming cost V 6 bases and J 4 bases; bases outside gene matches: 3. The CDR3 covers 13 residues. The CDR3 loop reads CASRRQGNQPQHF. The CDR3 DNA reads TGTGCCAGCAGGAGACAGGGTAATCAGCCCCAGCATTTT.

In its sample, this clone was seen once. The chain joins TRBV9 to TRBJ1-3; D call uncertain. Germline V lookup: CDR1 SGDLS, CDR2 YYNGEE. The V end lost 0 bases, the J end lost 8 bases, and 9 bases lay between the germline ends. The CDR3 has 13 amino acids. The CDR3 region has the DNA TGTGCCAGCAGCGTAGGCGGCTGGGACACCATATATTTT. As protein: CASSVGGWDTIYF.

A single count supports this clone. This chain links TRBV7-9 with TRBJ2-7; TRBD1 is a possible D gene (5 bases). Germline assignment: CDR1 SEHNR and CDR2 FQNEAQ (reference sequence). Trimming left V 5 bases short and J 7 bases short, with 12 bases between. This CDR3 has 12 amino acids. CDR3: CASSPDPGEQYF. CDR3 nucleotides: TGTGCCAGCAGCCCGGACCCAGGGGAGCAGTACTTC.

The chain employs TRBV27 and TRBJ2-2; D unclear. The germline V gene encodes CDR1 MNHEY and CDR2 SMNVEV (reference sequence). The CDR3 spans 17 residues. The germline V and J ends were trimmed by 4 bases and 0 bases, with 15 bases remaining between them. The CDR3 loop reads CASSSLRVAPNTGELFF. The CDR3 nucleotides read TGTGCCAGCAGTTCCCTGAGAGTAGCCCCGAACACCGGGGAGCTGTTTTTT.

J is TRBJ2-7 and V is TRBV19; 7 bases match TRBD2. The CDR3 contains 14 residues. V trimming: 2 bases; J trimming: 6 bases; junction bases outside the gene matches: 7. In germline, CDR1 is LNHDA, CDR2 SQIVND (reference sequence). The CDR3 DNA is TGTGCCAGTAGTATAAGTGGGAGGGCGAGCGAGCAGTACTTC. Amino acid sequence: CASSISGRASEQYF.